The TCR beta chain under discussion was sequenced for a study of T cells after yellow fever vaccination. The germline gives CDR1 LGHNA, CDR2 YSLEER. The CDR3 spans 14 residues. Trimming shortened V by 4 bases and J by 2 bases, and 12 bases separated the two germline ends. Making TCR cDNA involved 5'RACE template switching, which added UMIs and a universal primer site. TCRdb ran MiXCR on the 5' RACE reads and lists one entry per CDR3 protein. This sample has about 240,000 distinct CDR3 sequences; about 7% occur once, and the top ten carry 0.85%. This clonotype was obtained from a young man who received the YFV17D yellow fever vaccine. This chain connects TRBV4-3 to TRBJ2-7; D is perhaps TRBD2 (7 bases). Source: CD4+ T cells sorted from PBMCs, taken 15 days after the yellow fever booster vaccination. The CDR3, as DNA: TGCGCCAGCAGCCGAGGGAGGGGGACCTACGAGCAGTACTTC. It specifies CASSRGRGTYEQYF.